Included here is one TCR beta chain sequence, with context. No antigen is known for it. The sample belongs to a study of CD8+ T cells in alopecia areata. Study-level findings and limits: Lesional tissue from the scalp (especially in alopecia totalis/universalis) showed higher clonality than normal scalp. TCR sharing across patients was less clear than in mice, possibly HLA-related. There were also resident alphabeta T cells of normal skin sequenced in scalp samples.

In each case, RNA was isolated and then reverse transcribed into cDNA as the sequencing template. The data were produced by immunoSEQ multiplex PCR, yet TCRdb's version contains in-frame clones alone and is incomplete. This table has about 4,200 clones, more than 60% appearing once. Trimming pared 0 bases from V and 6 bases from J, leaving 14 bases between. The CDR3 length is 15 residues. The V gene's germline CDR1 is LNHNV and CDR2 YYDKDF (reference sequence). This clonotype was sampled from a human donor in good health. The sample consisted of skin. The chain uses TRBV15 and TRBJ1-1, with a tentative D call TRBD1 (5 bases). The CDR3 nucleotides read TGTGCCACCAGCAGAGAGAACATCGAACAGGCTGAAGCTTTCTTT. This encodes CATSRENIEQAEAFF. The full variable domain, in which reference TRBV15 and TRBJ1-1 provide the parts outside the CDR3, is DAMVIQNPRYQVTQFGKPVTLSCSQTLNHNVMYWYQQKSSQAPKLLFHYYDKDFNNEADTPDNFQSRRPNTSFCFLDIRSPGLGDTAMYLCATSRENIEQAEAFFGQGTRLTVV.